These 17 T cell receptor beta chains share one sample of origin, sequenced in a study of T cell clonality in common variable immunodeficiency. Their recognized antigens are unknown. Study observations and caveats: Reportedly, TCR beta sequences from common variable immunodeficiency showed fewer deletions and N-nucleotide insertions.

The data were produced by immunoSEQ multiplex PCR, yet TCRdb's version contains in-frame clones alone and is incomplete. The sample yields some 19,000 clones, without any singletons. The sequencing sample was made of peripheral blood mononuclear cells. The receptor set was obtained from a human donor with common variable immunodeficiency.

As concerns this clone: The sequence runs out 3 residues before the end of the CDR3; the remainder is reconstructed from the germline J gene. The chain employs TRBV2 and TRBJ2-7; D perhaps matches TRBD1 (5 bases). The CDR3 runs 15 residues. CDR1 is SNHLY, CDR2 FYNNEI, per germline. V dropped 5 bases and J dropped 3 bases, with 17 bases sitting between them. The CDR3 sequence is CASSPGFSRHYEQYF. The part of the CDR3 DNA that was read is TGTGCCAGCAGTCCAGGGTTTTCTAGACACTACGAG.

CDR3 region: CASSLETDSTDTQYF. The sequenced CDR3 bases are TGTGCCAGCAGCTTGGAAACAGATAGCACAGATACG. The V call is TRBV7-9, the J call TRBJ2-3, with D uncertain. The read is 3 residues too short to cover the CDR3 end, so that end is filled in from the germline J gene. The CDR3 consists of 15 residues. V was trimmed by 3 bases and J by 0 bases, leaving 10 bases between them. Germline-derived CDR1 and CDR2 are SEHNR and FQNEAQ (reference sequence).

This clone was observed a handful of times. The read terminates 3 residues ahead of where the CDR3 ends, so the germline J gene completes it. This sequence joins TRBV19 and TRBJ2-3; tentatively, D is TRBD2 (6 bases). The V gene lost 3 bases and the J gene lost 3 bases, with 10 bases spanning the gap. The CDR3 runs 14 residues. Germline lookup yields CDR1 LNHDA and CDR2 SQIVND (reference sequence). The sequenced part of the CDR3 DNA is TGTGCCAGTAGTATTTGGAGGGTGACAGATACG. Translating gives CASSIWRVTDT. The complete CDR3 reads CASSIWRVTDTQYF. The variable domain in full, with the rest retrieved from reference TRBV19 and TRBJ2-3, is DGGITQSPKYLFRKEGQNVTLSCEQNLNHDAMYWYRQDPGQGLRLIYYSQIVNDFQKGDIAEGYSVSREKKESFPLTVTSAQKNPTAFYLCASSIWRVTDTQYFGPGTRLTVL.

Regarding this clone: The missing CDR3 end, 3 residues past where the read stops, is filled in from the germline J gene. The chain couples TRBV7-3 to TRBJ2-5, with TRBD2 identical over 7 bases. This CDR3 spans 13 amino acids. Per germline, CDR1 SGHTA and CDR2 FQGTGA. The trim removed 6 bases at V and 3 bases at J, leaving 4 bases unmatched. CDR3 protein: CASSPLAEETQYF. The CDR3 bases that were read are TGTGCCAGCAGTCCTCTAGCGGAAGAGACC.

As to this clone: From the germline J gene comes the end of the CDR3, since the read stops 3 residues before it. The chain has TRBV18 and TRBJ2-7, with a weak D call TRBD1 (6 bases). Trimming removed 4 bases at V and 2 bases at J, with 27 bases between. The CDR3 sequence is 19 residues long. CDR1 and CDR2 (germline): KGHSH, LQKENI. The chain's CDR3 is CASSLRQGFEGFRPYEQYF. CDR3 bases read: TGTGCCAGCTCACTCCGCCAGGGGTTCGAAGGGTTTCGGCCCTACGAG.

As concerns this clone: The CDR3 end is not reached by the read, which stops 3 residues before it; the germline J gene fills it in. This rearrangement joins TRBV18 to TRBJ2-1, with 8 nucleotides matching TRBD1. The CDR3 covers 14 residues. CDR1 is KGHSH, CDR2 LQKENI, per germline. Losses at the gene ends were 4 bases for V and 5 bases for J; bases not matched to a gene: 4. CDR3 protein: CASSLTGANNEQFF. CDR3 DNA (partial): TGTGCCAGCTCACTGACAGGGGCTAACAATGAG.

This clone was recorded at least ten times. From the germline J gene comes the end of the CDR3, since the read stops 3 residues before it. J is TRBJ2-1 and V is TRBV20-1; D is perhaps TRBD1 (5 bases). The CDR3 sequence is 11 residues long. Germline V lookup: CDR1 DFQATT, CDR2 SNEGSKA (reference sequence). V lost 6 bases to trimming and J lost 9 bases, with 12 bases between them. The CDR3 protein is CSAEGAGEQFF. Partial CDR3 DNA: TGCAGTGCGGAAGGGGCTGGTGAG.

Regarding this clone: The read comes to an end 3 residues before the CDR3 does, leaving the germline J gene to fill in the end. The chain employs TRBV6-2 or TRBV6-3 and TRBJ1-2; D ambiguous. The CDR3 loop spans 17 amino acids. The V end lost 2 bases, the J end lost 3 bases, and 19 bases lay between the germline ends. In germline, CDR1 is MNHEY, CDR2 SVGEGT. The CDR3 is CASSYNTEGRPHYGYTF. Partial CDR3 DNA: TGTGCCAGCAGTTACAATACAGAGGGCCGTCCACACTATGGC.

The DNA read from the CDR3 is TGTGCCAGCAGCCAACAGCCCCGATCGAACACTGAA. Amino acids: CASSQQPRSNTE. The entire CDR3 protein reads CASSQQPRSNTEAFF. The rearrangement links TRBV7-2 to TRBJ1-1; D remains ambiguous. The read stops 3 residues short of the end of the CDR3; the missing end is completed from the germline J gene. Trimming pared 5 bases from V and 1 base from J, leaving 14 bases between. Germline V gene lookup returns CDR1 SGHTA and CDR2 FQGNSA. The CDR3 loop spans 15 amino acids.

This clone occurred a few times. The CDR3 DNA, read in part, is TGTGCCAGCACCCAAACAGGGGGCGTCACTGAA. Its protein product is CASTQTGGVTE. The entire CDR3 protein reads CASTQTGGVTEAFF. The rearrangement joins TRBV7-9 to TRBJ1-1, with 9 bases aligning to TRBD1. The sequenced fragment ends 3 residues before the CDR3 boundary, so the rest is inferred from the germline J gene. Germline CDR1 is SEHNR and CDR2 is FQNEAQ (reference sequence). V dropped 7 bases and J dropped 4; count of bases not matched to a gene: 7. The CDR3 is 14 amino acids.

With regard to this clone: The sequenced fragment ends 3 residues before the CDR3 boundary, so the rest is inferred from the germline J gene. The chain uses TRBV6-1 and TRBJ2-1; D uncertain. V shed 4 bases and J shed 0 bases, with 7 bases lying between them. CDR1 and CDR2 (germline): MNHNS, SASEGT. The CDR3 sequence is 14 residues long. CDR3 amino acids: CASSGAASYNEQFF. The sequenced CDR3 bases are TGTGCCAGCAGTGGCGCCGCCTCCTACAATGAG.

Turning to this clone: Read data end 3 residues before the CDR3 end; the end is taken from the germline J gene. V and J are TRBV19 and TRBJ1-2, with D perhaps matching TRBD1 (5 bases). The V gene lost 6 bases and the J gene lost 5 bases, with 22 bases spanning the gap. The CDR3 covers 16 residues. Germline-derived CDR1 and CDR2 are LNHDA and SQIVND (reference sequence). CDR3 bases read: TGTGCCAGTAGACAAGAGGGTGGAGTACAGGATTATGGC. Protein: CASRQEGGVQDYG. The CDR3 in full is CASRQEGGVQDYGYTF.

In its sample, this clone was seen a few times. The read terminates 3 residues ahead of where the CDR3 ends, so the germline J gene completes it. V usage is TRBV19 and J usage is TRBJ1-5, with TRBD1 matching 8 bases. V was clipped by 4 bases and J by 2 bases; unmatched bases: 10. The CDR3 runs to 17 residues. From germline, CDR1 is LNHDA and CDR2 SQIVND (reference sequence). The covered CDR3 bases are TGTGCCAGTAGTACCCCCTATTCAGGGGGCGGCAATCAGCCC. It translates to CASSTPYSGGGNQP. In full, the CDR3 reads CASSTPYSGGGNQPQHF.

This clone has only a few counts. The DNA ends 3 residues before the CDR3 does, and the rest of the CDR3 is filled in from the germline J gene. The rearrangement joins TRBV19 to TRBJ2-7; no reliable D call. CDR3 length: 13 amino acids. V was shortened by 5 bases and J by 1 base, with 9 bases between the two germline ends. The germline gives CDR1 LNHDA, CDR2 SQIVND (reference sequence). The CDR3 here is CASSPGGSYEQYF. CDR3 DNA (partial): TGTGCCAGTAGTCCCGGCGGATCCTACGAG.

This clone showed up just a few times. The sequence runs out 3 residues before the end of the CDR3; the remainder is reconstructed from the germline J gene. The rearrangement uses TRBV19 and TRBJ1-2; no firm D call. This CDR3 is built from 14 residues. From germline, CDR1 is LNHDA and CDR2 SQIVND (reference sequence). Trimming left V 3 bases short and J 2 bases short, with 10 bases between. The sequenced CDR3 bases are TGTGCCAGTAGTATCCTCCGGGGAAACTATGGC. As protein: CASSILRGNYG. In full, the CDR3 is CASSILRGNYGYTF.

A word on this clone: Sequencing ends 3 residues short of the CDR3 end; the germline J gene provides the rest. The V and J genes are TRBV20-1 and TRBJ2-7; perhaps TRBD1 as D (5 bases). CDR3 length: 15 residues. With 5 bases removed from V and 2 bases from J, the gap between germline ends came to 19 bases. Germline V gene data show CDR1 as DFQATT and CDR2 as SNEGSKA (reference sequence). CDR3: CSALLDSSSTYEQYF. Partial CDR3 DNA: TGCAGTGCTCTCCTCGACAGTTCCTCTACCTACGAG.

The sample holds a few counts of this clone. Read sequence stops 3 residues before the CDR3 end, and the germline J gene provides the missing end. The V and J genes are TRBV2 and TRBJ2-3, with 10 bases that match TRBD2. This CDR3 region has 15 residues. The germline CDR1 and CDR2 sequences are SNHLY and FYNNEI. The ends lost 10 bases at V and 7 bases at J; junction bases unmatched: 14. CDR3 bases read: TGTGCCACCAAACAGACTAGCGGGTCCGTAAATACG. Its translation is CATKQTSGSVNT. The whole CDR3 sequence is CATKQTSGSVNTQYF.